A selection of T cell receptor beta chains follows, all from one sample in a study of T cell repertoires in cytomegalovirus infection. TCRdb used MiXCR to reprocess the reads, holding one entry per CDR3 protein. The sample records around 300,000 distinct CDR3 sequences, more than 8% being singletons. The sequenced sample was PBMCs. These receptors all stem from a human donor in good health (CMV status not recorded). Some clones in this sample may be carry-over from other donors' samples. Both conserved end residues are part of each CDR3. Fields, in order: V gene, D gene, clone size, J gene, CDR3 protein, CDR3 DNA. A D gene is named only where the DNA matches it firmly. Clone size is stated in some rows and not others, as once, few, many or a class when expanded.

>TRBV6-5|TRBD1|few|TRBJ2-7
CASSYSPTGTGGYEQYF
TGTGCCAGCAGTTACTCCCCCACTGGGACAGGGGGCTACGAGCAGTACTTC
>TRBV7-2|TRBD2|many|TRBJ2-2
CASSLSREATTGELFF
TGTGCCAGCAGCTTATCGCGGGAGGCAACTACCGGGGAGCTGTTTTTT
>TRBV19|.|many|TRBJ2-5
CASSGGGKMRETQYF
TGTGCCAGTAGTGGTGGCGGGAAGATGCGAGAGACCCAGTACTTC
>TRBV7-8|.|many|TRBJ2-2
CASSGGRLNTGELFF
TGTGCCAGCAGCGGGGGACGGCTGAACACCGGGGAGCTGTTTTTT
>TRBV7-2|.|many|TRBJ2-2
CASSLSLVGTGELFF
TGTGCCAGCAGCTTAAGTCTAGTGGGGACCGGGGAGCTGTTTTTT
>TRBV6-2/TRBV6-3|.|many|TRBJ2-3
CASSYPSRSTDTQYF
TGTGCCAGCAGTTACCCTAGCCGAAGCACAGATACGCAGTATTTT
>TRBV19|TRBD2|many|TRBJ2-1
CASSIGTSWDKFGKEQFF
TGTGCCAGTAGTATTGGGACTAGCTGGGACAAGTTTGGAAAGGAGCAGTTCTTC
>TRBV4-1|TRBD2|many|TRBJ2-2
CASSQEGRGASNTGELFF
TGCGCCAGCAGCCAAGAGGGGAGGGGAGCATCGAACACCGGGGAGCTGTTTTTT
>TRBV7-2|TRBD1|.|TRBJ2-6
CASSIDRALSGANVLTF
TGTGCCAGCAGCATCGACAGGGCCCTCTCTGGGGCCAACGTCCTGACTTTC
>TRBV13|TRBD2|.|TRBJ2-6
CASSTWTSGRPGANVLTF
TGTGCCAGCAGCACCTGGACTAGCGGGAGGCCTGGGGCCAACGTCCTGACTTTC
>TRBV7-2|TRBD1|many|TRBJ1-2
CASSLGTGGDGYTF
TGTGCCAGCAGCTTAGGAACAGGGGGCGACGGCTACACCTTC
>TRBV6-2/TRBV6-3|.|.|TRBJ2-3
CASSPSTMTDTQYF
TGTGCCAGCAGCCCGTCCACTATGACGGATACGCAGTATTTT
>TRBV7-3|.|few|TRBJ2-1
CASSLPSLKIDEQFF
TGTGCCAGCAGCTTACCGTCGCTTAAGATAGATGAGCAGTTCTTC
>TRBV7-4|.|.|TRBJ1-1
CASSSKGQMNTEAFF
TGTGCCAGCAGCTCCAAGGGGCAGATGAACACTGAAGCTTTCTTT
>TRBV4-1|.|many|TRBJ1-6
CASSQEGVNSRNSPLHF
TGCGCCAGCAGCCAAGAGGGGGTGAACAGTCGGAATTCACCCCTCCACTTT
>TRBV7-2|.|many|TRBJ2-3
CASSRTLSTDTQYF
TGTGCCAGCAGCCGGACCCTAAGCACAGATACGCAGTATTTT
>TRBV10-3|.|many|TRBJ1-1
CAISDGQAMNTEAFF
TGTGCCATCAGTGACGGACAAGCTATGAACACTGAAGCTTTCTTT
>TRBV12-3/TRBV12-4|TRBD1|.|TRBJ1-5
CASSGGQGQNAPQHF
TGTGCCAGCAGTGGGGGACAGGGACAGAACGCGCCCCAGCATTTT
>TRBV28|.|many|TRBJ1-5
CASATGGYSNQPQHF
TGTGCCAGCGCTACGGGCGGATATAGCAATCAGCCCCAGCATTTT
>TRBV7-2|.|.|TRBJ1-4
CASSLRGAWTNEKLFF
TGTGCCAGCAGCTTAAGGGGGGCCTGGACTAATGAAAAACTGTTTTTT
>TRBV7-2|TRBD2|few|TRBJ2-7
CASSSGLAGSGEQYF
TGTGCCAGCAGCTCCGGACTAGCGGGTTCTGGCGAGCAGTACTTC
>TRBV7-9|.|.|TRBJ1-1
CASSTTGIGNTEAFF
TGTGCCAGCAGTACAACAGGGATTGGCAACACTGAAGCTTTCTTT
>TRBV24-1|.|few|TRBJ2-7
CATSDLAPRRPEQYF
TGTGCCACCAGTGATTTGGCCCCTCGACGACCCGAGCAGTACTTC
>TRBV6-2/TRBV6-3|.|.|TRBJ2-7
CASSYSAGRGSYEQYF
TGTGCCAGCAGTTACTCAGCCGGGCGCGGATCCTACGAGCAGTACTTC
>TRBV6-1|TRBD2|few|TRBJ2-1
CASRKREWYEQFF
TGTGCCAGCAGAAAGCGGGAGTGGTATGAGCAGTTCTTC
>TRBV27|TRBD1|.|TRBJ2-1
CASRGAGTGAHEQFF
TGTGCCAGCAGAGGAGCCGGGACAGGGGCACATGAGCAGTTCTTC
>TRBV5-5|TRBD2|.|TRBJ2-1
CASSFVAGDSYNEQFF
TGTGCCAGCAGCTTCGTAGCGGGGGACTCCTACAATGAGCAGTTCTTC
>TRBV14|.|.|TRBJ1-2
CASSQDQYSFYGYTF
TGTGCCAGCAGCCAAGATCAGTACAGCTTCTATGGCTACACCTTC
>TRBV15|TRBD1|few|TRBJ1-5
CATSRRQGKDQPQHF
TGTGCCACCAGCAGAAGACAGGGCAAAGATCAGCCCCAGCATTTT
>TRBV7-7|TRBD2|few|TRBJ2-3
CASSLVRGLAGALEGTQYF
TGTGCCAGCAGCTTAGTTCGGGGACTAGCGGGGGCCCTCGAAGGTACGCAGTATTTT
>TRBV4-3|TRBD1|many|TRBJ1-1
CASSQGTGEDTEAFF
TGCGCCAGCAGCCAAGGGACAGGGGAGGACACTGAAGCTTTCTTT
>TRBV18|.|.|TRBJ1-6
CASSPPRGSPLHF
TGTGCCAGCTCACCACCTAGAGGCTCACCCCTCCACTTT
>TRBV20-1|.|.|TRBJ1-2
CSVPERGYGYTF
TGCAGTGTCCCGGAAAGGGGTTATGGCTACACCTTC
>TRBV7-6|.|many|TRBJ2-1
CASSLRLRTGVANEQFF
TGTGCCAGCAGCTTAAGACTCCGTACGGGAGTAGCAAATGAGCAGTTCTTC
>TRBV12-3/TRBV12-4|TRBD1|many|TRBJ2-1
CASSLRGQGWNEQFF
TGTGCCAGCAGCCTTAGGGGACAGGGGTGGAATGAGCAGTTCTTC
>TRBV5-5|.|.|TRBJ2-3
CASSLGSYTDTQYF
TGTGCCAGCAGCTTGGGCTCATACACAGATACGCAGTATTTT
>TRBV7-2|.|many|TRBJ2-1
CASSLSSSYNEQFF
TGTGCCAGCAGTCTTTCAAGCTCCTACAATGAGCAGTTCTTC
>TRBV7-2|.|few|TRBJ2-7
CASSLTFYEQYF
TGTGCCAGCAGCTTAACTTTTTACGAGCAGTACTTC
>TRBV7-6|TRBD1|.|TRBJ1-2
CASSLAGTDGYTF
TGTGCCAGCAGCTTAGCCGGGACAGATGGCTACACCTTC
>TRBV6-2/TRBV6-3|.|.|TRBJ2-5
CASSDVTGGWSQETQYF
TGTGCCAGCAGCGATGTTACTGGCGGCTGGTCTCAAGAGACCCAGTACTTC
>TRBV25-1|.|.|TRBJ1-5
CASSELPVNQPQHF
TGTGCCAGCAGTGAATTGCCAGTTAATCAGCCCCAGCATTTT
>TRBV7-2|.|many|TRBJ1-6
CASRGGLRAPTNSPLHF
TGTGCCAGCAGGGGCGGGCTCCGCGCACCAACTAATTCACCCCTCCACTTT
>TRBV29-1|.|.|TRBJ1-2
CSVVQGVYGYTF
TGCAGCGTTGTACAGGGAGTCTATGGCTACACCTTC
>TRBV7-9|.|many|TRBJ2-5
CASSLNTIQETQYF
TGTGCCAGCAGCTTAAACACTATCCAAGAGACCCAGTACTTC